The 7 T cell receptor beta chains given below trace back to one sample, sequenced in a study of CD8+CD57+ T cells in acquired aplastic anemia. Genomic DNA provided the template from which TCR beta VDJ and CDR3 profiles were obtained. TCRdb independently ran MiXCR on the reads; one entry per CDR3 protein. The table has 300,000 or so distinct CDR3 sequences, 45% to 65% seen once. Patients selected for sequencing had displayed CD8+CD57+ cell expansion by flow cytometry. Sequences were obtained from sorted CD4+, CD8+, or CD8+CD57+ T cells (not recorded which) from PBMCs. Receptor source: a human donor with aplastic anemia.

J is TRBJ2-1 and V is TRBV5-1, with a possible D match to TRBD2 (6 bases). Per the germline V gene, CDR1 is SGHRS and CDR2 is YFSETQ. Trimming left V 4 bases short and J 9 bases short, with 17 bases between. The CDR3 is 14 amino acids. The CDR3 loop is CASSRDSGYGEQFF. In DNA form, the CDR3 reads TGCGCCAGCAGCCGGGACTCCGGCTACGGTGAGCAGTTCTTC.

This clonotype was picked up many times. This chain links TRBV19 with TRBJ1-1; tentative D call: TRBD1 (6 bases). V shed 3 bases and J shed 0 bases, with 14 bases lying between them. The CDR3 covers 16 residues. CDR1 and CDR2 from the germline V gene are LNHDA and SQIVND (reference sequence). The CDR3 DNA reads as TGTGCCAGTAGTATTGGGGGAGGGGGGATGAACACTGAAGCTTTCTTT. It yields the protein CASSIGGGGMNTEAFF. Full variable domain (remainder filled in from reference TRBV19 and TRBJ1-1): DGGITQSPKYLFRKEGQNVTLSCEQNLNHDAMYWYRQDPGQGLRLIYYSQIVNDFQKGDIAEGYSVSREKKESFPLTVTSAQKNPTAFYLCASSIGGGGMNTEAFFGQGTRLTVV.

This clonotype occurred many times. This chain links TRBV24-1 with TRBJ2-2, with 8 bases that match TRBD2. J gave up 3 bases and V 4 bases, and 6 bases lay outside the gene matches. The germline V gene has CDR1 KGHDR and CDR2 SFDVKD. The CDR3 runs to 16 residues. The chain's CDR3 is CATSDGGGPHTGELFF. The DNA of the CDR3 is TGTGCCACCAGTGACGGGGGGGGCCCGCACACCGGGGAGCTGTTTTTT.

The table lists this clonotype with a few counts. The gene calls are TRBV15 and TRBJ2-1, with 7 nucleotides matching TRBD2. CDR1 LNHNV and CDR2 YYDKDF come from the germline V gene (reference sequence). Trimming at V came to 5 bases and at J to 4 bases, leaving 2 bases not matched to a gene. The CDR3 loop spans 13 amino acids. DNA of the CDR3: TGTGCCACCAGCTTAGCGGGTTACAATGAGCAGTTCTTC. It translates to CATSLAGYNEQFF.

This clonotype was seen repeatedly, ten times or more. In DNA, the CDR3 is TGTGCCAGCAGAAGGACAGGGACGAACACCGGGGAGCTGTTTTTT. Protein: CASRRTGTNTGELFF. The chain employs TRBV7-6 and TRBJ2-2, with 8 positions matching TRBD1. CDR3 length: 15 amino acids. V was clipped by 6 bases and J by 0 bases; unmatched bases: 3. Germline-derived CDR1 and CDR2 are SGHVS and FNYEAQ. Together with reference TRBV7-6 and TRBJ2-2, the CDR3 gives the full variable domain: GAGVSQSPRYKVTKRGQDVALRCDPISGHVSLYWYRQALGQGPEFLTYFNYEAQQDKSGLPNDRFSAERPEGSISTLTIQRTEQRDSAMYRCASRRTGTNTGELFFGEGSRLTVL.

The chain uses TRBV10-3 and TRBJ2-1; 7 bases are shared with TRBD1. The germline V gene encodes CDR1 ENHRY and CDR2 SYGVKD. Germline trimming cut 0 bases from V and 1 base from J; bases unmatched to any gene: 0. CDR3 size: 15 residues. CDR3 nucleotides: TGTGCCATCAGTGAGTCGGGACAGTCCTACAATGAGCAGTTCTTC. Translation: CAISESGQSYNEQFF.

The gene calls are TRBV5-4 and TRBJ2-1; 7 bases are a match to TRBD2. The CDR3 is 15 residues long. The germline V gene has CDR1 SGHNT and CDR2 YYREEE (reference sequence). J was trimmed by 3 bases and V by 4 bases; bases with no gene match: 7. CDR3 sequence: CASSPQRGYYNEQFF. DNA of the CDR3: TGTGCCAGCAGCCCCCAGCGGGGATACTACAATGAGCAGTTCTTC.